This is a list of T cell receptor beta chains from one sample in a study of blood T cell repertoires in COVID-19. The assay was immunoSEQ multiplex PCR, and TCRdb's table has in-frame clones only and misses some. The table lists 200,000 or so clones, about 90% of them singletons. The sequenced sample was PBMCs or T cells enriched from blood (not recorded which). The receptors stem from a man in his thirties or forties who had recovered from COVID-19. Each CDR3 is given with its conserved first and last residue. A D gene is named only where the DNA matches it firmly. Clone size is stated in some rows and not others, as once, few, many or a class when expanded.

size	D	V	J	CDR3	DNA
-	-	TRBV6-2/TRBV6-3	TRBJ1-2	CASSNGGGSNYGYTF	TGTGCCAGCAGCAACGGTGGGGGCTCTAACTATGGCTACACCTTC
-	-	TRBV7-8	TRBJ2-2	CASSRGPTGELFF	TGTGCCAGCAGCCGGGGGCCAACCGGGGAGCTGTTTTTT
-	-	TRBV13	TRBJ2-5	CASSRIRRQSGTQYF	TGTGCCAGCAGCCGGATCCGGCGCCAGTCAGGGACTCAGTACTTC
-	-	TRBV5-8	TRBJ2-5	CASSLLERTQYF	TGTGCCAGCAGCTTGTTGGAGAGAACCCAGTACTTC
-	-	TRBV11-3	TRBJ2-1	CASSPLGGAGNEQFF	TGTGCCAGCAGCCCCTTGGGGGGGGCAGGCAATGAGCAGTTCTTC
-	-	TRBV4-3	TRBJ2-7	CASSQVSGVYEQYF	TGCGCCAGCAGCCAGGTATCGGGAGTCTACGAGCAGTACTTC
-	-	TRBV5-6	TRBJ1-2	CASSFSRYGYTF	TGTGCCAGCAGCTTCTCCCGCTATGGCTACACCTTC
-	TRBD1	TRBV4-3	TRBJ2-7	CASSQDRDRTYEQYF	TGCGCCAGCAGCCAAGATCGGGACAGGACCTACGAGCAGTACTTC
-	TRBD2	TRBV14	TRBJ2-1	CASRLSGAGGEQFF	TGTGCCAGCAGACTTAGCGGGGCGGGGGGTGAGCAGTTCTTC
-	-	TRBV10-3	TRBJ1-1	CAISDPAGQDFEAFF	TGTGCCATCAGTGACCCCGCGGGGCAGGACTTTGAAGCTTTCTTT
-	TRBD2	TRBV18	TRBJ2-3	CASSPLTSGGAPTDTQYF	TGTGCCAGCTCACCACTAACTAGCGGGGGCGCCCCCACAGATACGCAGTATTTT
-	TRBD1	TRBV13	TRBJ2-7	CASRRAGGRYEQYF	TGTGCCAGCAGGCGGGCAGGGGGTAGGTACGAGCAGTACTTC
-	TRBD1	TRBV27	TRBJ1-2	CASSSVQGAGYTF	TGTGCCAGCAGTTCTGTACAGGGGGCGGGCTACACCTTC
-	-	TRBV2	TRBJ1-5	CASGGAQGAQPQHF	TGTGCCAGCGGGGGGGCACAGGGCGCCCAGCCCCAGCATTTT
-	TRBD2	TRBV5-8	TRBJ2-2	CASSLVLARKHTGELFF	TGTGCCAGCAGCTTAGTACTAGCGAGGAAACACACCGGGGAGCTGTTTTTT
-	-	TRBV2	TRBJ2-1	CASSDAWREEQFF	TGTGCCAGCAGTGATGCCTGGAGAGAGGAGCAGTTCTTC
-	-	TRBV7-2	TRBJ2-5	CASSLVASQETQYF	TGTGCCAGCAGCTTAGTCGCGAGTCAAGAGACCCAGTACTTC
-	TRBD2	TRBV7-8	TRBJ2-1	CASSSRTSVEQFF	TGTGCCAGCAGCTCGAGGACTAGCGTTGAGCAGTTCTTC
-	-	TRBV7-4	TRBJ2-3	CASSLGTVPYLGSSDTQYF	TGTGCCAGCAGCTTAGGCACAGTGCCTTATCTGGGTTCTTCGGATACGCAGTATTTT
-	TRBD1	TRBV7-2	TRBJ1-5	CASSLAGTGDQPQHF	TGTGCCAGCAGCTTAGCTGGGACAGGGGATCAGCCCCAGCATTTT
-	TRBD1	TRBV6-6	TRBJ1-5	CASTLTGNSNQPQHF	TGTGCCAGCACATTGACAGGGAATAGCAATCAGCCCCAGCATTTT
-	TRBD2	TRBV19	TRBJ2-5	CASSSVLAGQETQYF	TGTGCCAGTAGCTCCGTCCTAGCGGGGCAAGAGACCCAGTACTTC
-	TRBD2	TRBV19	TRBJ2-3	CASSPLAGGADTQYF	TGTGCCAGTAGTCCACTAGCGGGAGGCGCAGATACGCAGTATTTT
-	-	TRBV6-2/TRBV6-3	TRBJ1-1	CASSPGQSPEAFF	TGTGCCAGCAGTCCCGGACAGTCCCCTGAAGCTTTCTTT
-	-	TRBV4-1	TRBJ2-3	CASSQVYSGYTDTQYF	TGCGCCAGCAGCCAAGTTTATAGCGGTTACACAGATACGCAGTATTTT
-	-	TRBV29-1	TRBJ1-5	CSVRQERNQPQHF	TGCAGCGTTCGACAAGAAAGGAATCAGCCCCAGCATTTT
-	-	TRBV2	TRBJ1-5	CASSDGPYSNQPQHF	TGTGCCAGCAGTGATGGCCCATATAGCAATCAGCCCCAGCATTTT
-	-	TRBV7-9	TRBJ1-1	CASSPHQGLVTEAFF	TGTGCCAGCAGCCCGCATCAGGGTTTGGTCACTGAAGCTTTCTTT
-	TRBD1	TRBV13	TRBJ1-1	CASSIAIGDRVWGTEAFF	TGTGCCAGCAGCATCGCGATCGGGGACAGGGTTTGGGGCACTGAAGCTTTCTTT
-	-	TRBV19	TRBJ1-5	CASSIYRSNQPQHF	TGTGCCAGTAGTATCTACCGTAGCAATCAGCCCCAGCATTTT
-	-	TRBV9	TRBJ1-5	CASSPDSHSNQPQHF	TGTGCCAGCAGCCCCGACAGTCATAGCAATCAGCCCCAGCATTTT
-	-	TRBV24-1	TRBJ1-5	CATSPDNSNQPQHF	TGTGCCACCAGCCCGGACAATAGCAATCAGCCCCAGCATTTT
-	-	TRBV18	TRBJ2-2	CASSPRGRANTGELFF	TGTGCCAGCTCACCACGGGGCAGAGCGAACACCGGGGAGCTGTTTTTT
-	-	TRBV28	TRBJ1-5	CASSGGGTGQPQHF	TGTGCCAGCAGTGGGGGGGGGACGGGTCAGCCCCAGCATTTT
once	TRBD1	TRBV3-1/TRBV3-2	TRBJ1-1	CASSQYLRGRMNTEAFF	TGTGCCAGCAGCCAATACCTCAGGGGGCGGATGAACACTGAAGCTTTCTTT
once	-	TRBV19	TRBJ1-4	CASSIGGQSNEKLFF	TGTGCCAGTAGTATCGGAGGACAGTCTAATGAAAAACTGTTTTTT
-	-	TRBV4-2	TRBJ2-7	CASSQAGKVGEQYF	TGTGCCAGCAGCCAAGCCGGGAAAGTCGGCGAGCAGTACTTC
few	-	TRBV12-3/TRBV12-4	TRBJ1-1	CASSFRTEAFF	TGTGCCAGCAGTTTTCGGACTGAAGCTTTCTTT
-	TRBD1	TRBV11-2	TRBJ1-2	CASSPRQGGYGYTF	TGTGCCAGCAGCCCCCGACAGGGAGGCTATGGCTACACCTTC
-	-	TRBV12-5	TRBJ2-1	CASGLEPGTPQFF	TGTGCTAGTGGTTTGGAGCCCGGGACACCGCAGTTCTTC
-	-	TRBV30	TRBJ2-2	CAWKFGLGGAVF	TGTGCCTGGAAGTTTGGGTTGGGGGGAGCTGTTTTT